Presented here are 8 T cell receptor beta chains from one specimen sequenced in a study of blood T cell repertoires in COVID-19. Data came from immunoSEQ multiplex PCR; TCRdb stores just in-frame clones and leaves some out. The sample includes around 200,000 clones, about 85% of them seen just once. The specimen sequenced was peripheral blood. These receptors were taken from a man between 35 and 55 years old with acute or convalescent COVID-19.

The J gene is TRBJ1-5, the V gene TRBV6-5, with 7 bases fitting TRBD1. The CDR3 consists of 14 residues. V dropped 2 bases and J dropped 7; count of bases not matched to a gene: 5. Germline V gene lookup returns CDR1 MNHEY and CDR2 SVGAGI. The chain's CDR3 is CASSYQGGGQPQHF. Here the CDR3 DNA reads TGTGCCAGCAGTTACCAGGGGGGTGGACAGCCCCAGCATTTT.

CDR3 protein: CASNRPGTRETQYF. As DNA, the CDR3 is TGTGCCAGCAATCGTCCCGGGACACGGGAGACCCAGTACTTC. The chain recombines TRBV2 with TRBJ2-5; D is possibly TRBD1 (6 bases). Germline lookup yields CDR1 SNHLY and CDR2 FYNNEI. Trimming removed 7 bases from V and 5 bases from J, with 17 bases in between. The CDR3 runs 14 residues.

The gene calls are TRBV2 and TRBJ1-5; 9 bases line up with TRBD1. The V gene end was trimmed by 5 bases and the J gene end by 5 bases; junction bases not matched to a gene: 4. The length of the CDR3 is 14 residues. CDR1 is SNHLY and CDR2 is FYNNEI in the germline V gene. CDR3 nucleotide sequence: TGTGCCAGCAGTTCACAGGGGGCGGATCAGCCCCAGCATTTT. The encoded protein is CASSSQGADQPQHF.

J is TRBJ2-7 and V is TRBV11-1, with D maybe TRBD1 (6 bases). The CDR3 loop spans 12 amino acids. Germline CDR1 and CDR2: SGHAT and FQDESV (reference sequence). Trimming took off 6 bases at V and 3 bases at J, with 9 bases between the two ends. CDR3 loop: CASRRGGYEQYF. The CDR3 coding sequence is TGTGCCAGCAGAAGAGGGGGCTACGAGCAGTACTTC.

This clone was found once. CDR3 nucleotides: TGTGCCAGTAGGTATGGAAACACCATATATTTT. Encoded protein: CASRYGNTIYF. The chain employs TRBV19 and TRBJ1-3, with D hard to call. Trimming cost V 6 bases and J 3 bases, with 3 bases left between them. The CDR3 contains 11 residues. Looked up from germline, CDR1 is LNHDA and CDR2 is SQIVND (reference sequence).

The rearrangement uses TRBV4-1 and TRBJ2-2, with D perhaps matching TRBD2 (5 bases). The CDR3 consists of 18 residues. The germline V gene has CDR1 MGHRA and CDR2 YSYEKL. The ends were cut back, 0 bases at V and 1 base at J, with 15 bases in the middle. Here the CDR3 reads CASSQDIRNRGNTGELFF. Written as DNA, the CDR3 is TGCGCCAGCAGCCAAGATATCCGGAATCGGGGGAACACCGGGGAGCTGTTTTTT.

V gene TRBV19 combines with J gene TRBJ2-7; no reliable D call. The CDR3 contains 14 residues. Trimming cost V 3 bases and J 0 bases, with 9 bases left between them. CDR1 and CDR2 from the germline V gene are LNHDA and SQIVND (reference sequence). Written as DNA, the CDR3 is TGTGCCAGTAGTATCCACGAGAGCTCCTACGAGCAGTACTTC. Its protein product is CASSIHESSYEQYF.

The chain links TRBV19 to TRBJ1-4; the D gene is possibly TRBD1 (6 bases). Per germline, CDR1 LNHDA and CDR2 SQIVND (reference sequence). V lost 6 bases to trimming and J lost 8 bases, with 16 bases between them. CDR3 length equals 14 residues. CDR3 sequence: CASSPGGGREKLFF. The CDR3 nucleotides are TGTGCCAGTAGCCCTGGGGGGGGCAGGGAAAAACTGTTTTTT.